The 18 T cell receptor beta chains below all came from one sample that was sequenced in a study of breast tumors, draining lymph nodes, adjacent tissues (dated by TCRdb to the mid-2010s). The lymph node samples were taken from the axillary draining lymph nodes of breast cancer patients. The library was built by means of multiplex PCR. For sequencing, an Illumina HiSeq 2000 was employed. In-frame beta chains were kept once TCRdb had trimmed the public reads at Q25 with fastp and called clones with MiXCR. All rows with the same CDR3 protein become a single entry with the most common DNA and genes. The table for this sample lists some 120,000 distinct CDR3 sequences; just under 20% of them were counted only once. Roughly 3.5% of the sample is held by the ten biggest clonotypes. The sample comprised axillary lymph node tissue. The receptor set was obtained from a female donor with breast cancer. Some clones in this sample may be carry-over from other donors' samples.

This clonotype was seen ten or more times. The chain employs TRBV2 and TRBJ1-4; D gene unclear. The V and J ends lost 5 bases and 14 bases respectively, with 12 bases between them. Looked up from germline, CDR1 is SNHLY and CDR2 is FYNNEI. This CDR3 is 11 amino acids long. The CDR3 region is CASSNLSGLFF. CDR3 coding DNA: TGTGCCAGCAGTAATCTTAGTGGGCTGTTTTTT.

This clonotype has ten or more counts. The CDR3 loop is CASSRGQEHNEQFF. Written as DNA, the CDR3 is TGTGCCAGCAGTCGGGGACAGGAGCACAATGAGCAGTTCTTC. The V and J genes are TRBV12-3 or TRBV12-4 and TRBJ2-1; TRBD1 agrees at 8 bases. This CDR3 is 14 amino acids long. V was clipped by 5 bases and J by 5 bases; unmatched bases: 5.

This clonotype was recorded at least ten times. Written as DNA, the CDR3 is TGTGCCAGCAGCTTGTTAGGGGTTCCCCAAGAGACCCAGTACTTC. Translating gives CASSLLGVPQETQYF. The rearrangement joins TRBV5-6 to TRBJ2-5; perhaps TRBD1 as D (5 bases). CDR1 SGHDT and CDR2 YYEEEE come from the germline V gene. V was pared by 1 base and J by 1 base, with 11 bases between. CDR3 length: 15 amino acids.

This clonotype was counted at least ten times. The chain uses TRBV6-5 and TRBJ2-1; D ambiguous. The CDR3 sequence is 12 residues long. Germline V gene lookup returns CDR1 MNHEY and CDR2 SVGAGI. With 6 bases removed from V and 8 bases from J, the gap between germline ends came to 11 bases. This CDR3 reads CASRRDEHEQFF. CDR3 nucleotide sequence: TGTGCCAGCAGAAGAGATGAACATGAGCAGTTCTTC.

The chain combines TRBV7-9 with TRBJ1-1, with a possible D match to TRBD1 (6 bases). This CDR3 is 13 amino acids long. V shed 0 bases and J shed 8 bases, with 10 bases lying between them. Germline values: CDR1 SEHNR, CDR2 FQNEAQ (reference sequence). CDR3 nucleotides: TGTGCCAGCAGCTTAGCGACAGGCCAAGAAGCTTTCTTT. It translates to CASSLATGQEAFF. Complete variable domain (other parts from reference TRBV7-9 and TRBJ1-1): DTGVSQNPRHKITKRGQNVTFRCDPISEHNRLYWYRQTLGQGPEFLTYFQNEAQLEKSRLLSDRFSAERPKGSFSTLEIQRTEQGDSAMYLCASSLATGQEAFFGQGTRLTVV.

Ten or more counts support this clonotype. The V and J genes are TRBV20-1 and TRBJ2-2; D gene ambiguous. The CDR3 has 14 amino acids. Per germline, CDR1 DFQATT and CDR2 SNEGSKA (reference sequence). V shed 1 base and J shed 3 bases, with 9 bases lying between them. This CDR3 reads CSARGARDTGELFF. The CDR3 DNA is TGCAGTGCTAGAGGGGCTAGAGACACCGGGGAGCTGTTTTTT.

CDR3 region: CASSFVTSGVRETDTQYF. The CDR3 coding sequence is TGTGCCAGCAGCTTTGTTACTAGCGGGGTACGTGAGACAGATACGCAGTATTTT. The chain couples TRBV5-6 to TRBJ2-3; 10 bases are shared with TRBD2. The CDR3 covers 18 residues. V lost 2 bases to trimming and J lost 3 bases; unmatched junction nucleotides: 12. Germline V lookup: CDR1 SGHDT, CDR2 YYEEEE. Using reference TRBV5-6 and TRBJ2-3 for the parts outside the CDR3, the full variable domain is DAGVTQSPTHLIKTRGQQVTLRCSPKSGHDTVSWYQQALGQGPQFIFQYYEEEERQRGNFPDRFSGHQFPNYSSELNVNALLLGDSALYLCASSFVTSGVRETDTQYFGPGTRLTVL.

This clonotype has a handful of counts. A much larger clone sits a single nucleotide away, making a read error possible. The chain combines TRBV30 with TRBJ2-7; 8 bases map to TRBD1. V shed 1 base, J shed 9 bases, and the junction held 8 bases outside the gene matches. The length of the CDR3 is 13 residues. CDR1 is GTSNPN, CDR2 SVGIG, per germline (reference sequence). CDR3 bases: TGTGCCTGGAGTGAGGACAGGGTAACCGGGCAGTACTTC. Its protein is CAWSEDRVTGQYF.

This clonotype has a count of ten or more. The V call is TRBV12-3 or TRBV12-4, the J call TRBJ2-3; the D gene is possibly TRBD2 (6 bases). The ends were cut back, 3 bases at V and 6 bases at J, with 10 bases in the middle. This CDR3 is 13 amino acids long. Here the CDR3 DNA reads TGTGCCAGCAGTTTGATGGAGGGCGATACGCAGTATTTT. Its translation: CASSLMEGDTQYF.

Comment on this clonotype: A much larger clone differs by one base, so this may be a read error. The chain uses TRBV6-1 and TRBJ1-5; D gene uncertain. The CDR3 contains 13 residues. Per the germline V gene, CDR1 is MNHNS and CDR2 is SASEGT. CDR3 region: CASSDGYGQRQHF. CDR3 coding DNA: TGTGCCAGCAGTGACGGTTATGGCCAGCGCCAGCATTTT.

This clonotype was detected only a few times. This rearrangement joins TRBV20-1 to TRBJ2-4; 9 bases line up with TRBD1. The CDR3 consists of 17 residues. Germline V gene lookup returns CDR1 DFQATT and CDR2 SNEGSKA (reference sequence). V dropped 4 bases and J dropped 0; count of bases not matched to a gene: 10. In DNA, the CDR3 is TGCAGTGCTACAACCCTCCGGGACAGGGAAGCCAAAAACATTCAGTACTTC. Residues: CSATTLRDREAKNIQYF.

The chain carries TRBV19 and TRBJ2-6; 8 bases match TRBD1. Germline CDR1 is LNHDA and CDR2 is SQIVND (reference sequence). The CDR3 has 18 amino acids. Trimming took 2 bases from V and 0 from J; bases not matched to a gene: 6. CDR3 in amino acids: CASSIPGQVNSGANVLTF. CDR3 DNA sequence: TGTGCCAGTAGTATACCGGGACAGGTTAACTCTGGGGCCAACGTCCTGACTTTC.

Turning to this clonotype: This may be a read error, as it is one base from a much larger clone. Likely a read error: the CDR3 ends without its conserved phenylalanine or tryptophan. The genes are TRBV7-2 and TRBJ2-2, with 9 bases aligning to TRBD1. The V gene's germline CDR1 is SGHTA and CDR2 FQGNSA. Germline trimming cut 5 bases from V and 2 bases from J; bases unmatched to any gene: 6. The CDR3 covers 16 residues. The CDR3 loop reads CASSIQGARNTGELFY. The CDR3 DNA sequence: TGTGCCAGCAGCATACAGGGGGCTAGAAACACCGGGGAGCTGTTTTAT.

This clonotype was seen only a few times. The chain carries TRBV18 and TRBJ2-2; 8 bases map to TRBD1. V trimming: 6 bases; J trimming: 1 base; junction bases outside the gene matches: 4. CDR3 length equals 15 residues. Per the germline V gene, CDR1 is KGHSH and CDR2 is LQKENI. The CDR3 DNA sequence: TGTGCCAGCTCCCCTGGGACAGGGAACACCGGGGAGCTGTTTTTT. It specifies CASSPGTGNTGELFF.

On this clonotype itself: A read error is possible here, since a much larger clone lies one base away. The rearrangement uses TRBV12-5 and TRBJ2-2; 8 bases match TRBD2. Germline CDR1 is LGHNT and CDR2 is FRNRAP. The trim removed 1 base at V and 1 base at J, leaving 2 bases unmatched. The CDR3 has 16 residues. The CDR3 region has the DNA TGTGCTAGTGGTTTGGCTAGCGGGTTGAACACCGGGGAGCTGTTTTTT. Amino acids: CASGLASGLNTGELFF.

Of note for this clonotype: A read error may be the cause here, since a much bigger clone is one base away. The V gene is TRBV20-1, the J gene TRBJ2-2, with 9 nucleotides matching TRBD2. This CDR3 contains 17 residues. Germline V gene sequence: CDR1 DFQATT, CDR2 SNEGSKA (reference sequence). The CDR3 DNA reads TGCAGTGCTAGAGATTTTGGGGGCGGGGGGGGCACCGGGGAGCGGTTTTTT. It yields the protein CSARDFGGGGGTGERFF.

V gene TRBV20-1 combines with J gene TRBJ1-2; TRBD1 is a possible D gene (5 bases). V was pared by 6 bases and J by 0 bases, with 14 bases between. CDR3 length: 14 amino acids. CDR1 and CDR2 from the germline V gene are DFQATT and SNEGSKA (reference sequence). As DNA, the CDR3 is TGCAGTGCACCGACGGGCAGGGCTAACTATGGCTACACCTTC. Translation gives CSAPTGRANYGYTF.

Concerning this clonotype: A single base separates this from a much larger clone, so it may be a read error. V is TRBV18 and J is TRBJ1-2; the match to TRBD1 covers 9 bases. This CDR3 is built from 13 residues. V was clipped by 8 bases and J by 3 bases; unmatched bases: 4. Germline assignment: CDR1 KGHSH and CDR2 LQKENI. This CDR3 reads CASTTGGDYGYTF. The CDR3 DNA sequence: TGTGCCAGCACGACAGGGGGTGACTATGGCTACACCTTC.